This T cell receptor beta chain was identified during a study of blood T cell repertoires in COVID-19. Study-wide background: Acute and convalescent COVID-19 specimens originated in the United States, Italy and Spain. PBMCs, B-cell-depleted T cells, or T cells provided the cDNA or gDNA that made up the material.

Between the trimmed V and J ends, which lost 1 base and 2 bases, there was a span of 16 bases. CDR1 and CDR2 from the germline V gene are SGHTA and FQGNSA. This CDR3 has 17 residues. Original handling: Amplification with reference gene primers provided the estimates of nucleated cell counts. Measured with immunoSEQ multiplex PCR; TCRdb has only the in-frame clones, and not every one. That table furnishes V, J and clone size, whereas the DNA furnished D and trimming. This table has approximately 130,000 clones, approximately 85% appearing once. The sequencing sample was made of peripheral blood. The chain couples TRBV7-2 to TRBJ2-3, with a possible D match to TRBD2 (7 bases). The clonotype was recovered from a human donor in a cohort sampled during active COVID-19. The CDR3 DNA reads TGTGCCAGCAGCTTAGACGGGGCGGGGGCCAACACAGATACGCAGTATTTT. Its protein product is CASSLDGAGANTDTQYF.